A single sample gave rise to the 2 T cell receptor beta chains below, sequenced in a study of shared clonotypes between healthy human individuals. Profiled with immunoSEQ multiplex PCR; TCRdb holds only in-frame clones, not every one. The table records some 1.5 million clones, 95% to 99% of them present only once. The sample consisted of naive CD4+ T cells sorted from blood. Subset in this sample: CD45RA+ positively selected. The receptor set was obtained from a man younger than 45 in good health.

The chain employs TRBV19 and TRBJ2-7, with D perhaps TRBD1 (7 bases). V gave up 3 bases and J gave up 1 base, with 13 bases separating them. Looked up from germline, CDR1 is LNHDA and CDR2 is SQIVND (reference sequence). The CDR3 runs to 15 residues. The CDR3, as DNA: TGTGCCAGTAGTATCATGACAGGGACTTCCTACGAGCAGTACTTC. Translating it yields CASSIMTGTSYEQYF. Looking up the rest from reference TRBV19 and TRBJ2-7 gives the full variable domain: DGGITQSPKYLFRKEGQNVTLSCEQNLNHDAMYWYRQDPGQGLRLIYYSQIVNDFQKGDIAEGYSVSREKKESFPLTVTSAQKNPTAFYLCASSIMTGTSYEQYFGPGTRLTVT.

The chain combines TRBV11-3 with TRBJ2-1, with D possibly being TRBD2 (5 bases). V gave up 1 base and J gave up 8 bases, with 6 bases separating them. The V gene's germline CDR1 is SGHNT and CDR2 YENEEA. CDR3 size: 12 residues. The CDR3 DNA follows: TGTGCCAGCAGCTTAGCCGGGGATGAGCAGTTCTTC. Protein product: CASSLAGDEQFF.